Below, 15 T cell receptor beta chains from the same sample are listed, as sequenced in a study of T cell responses to AZD1222 COVID-19 vaccine. Sequenced by immunoSEQ multiplex PCR; TCRdb stores in-frame clones only, minus some. The sample lists 90,000 to 110,000 clones, approximately 90% occurring once. The source material was peripheral blood, sampled on day 0 of AZD1222 vaccination. The receptors here all came from an adult in good health.

The chain uses TRBV6-6 and TRBJ1-6, with D tentatively TRBD1 (5 bases). The CDR3 contains 15 residues. Per germline, CDR1 MNHNY and CDR2 SVGAGI (reference sequence). V lost 0 bases and J lost 6, with 9 bases in between. The CDR3 DNA sequence: TGTGCCAGCAGTTACTCGACCCAGGGTAATTCACCCCTCCACTTT. It translates to CASSYSTQGNSPLHF.

The V and J genes are TRBV7-3 and TRBJ2-2; D is uncertain. Germline V gives CDR1 SGHTA, CDR2 FQGTGA. Trimming left V 3 bases short and J 0 bases short, with 5 bases between. This CDR3 comprises 14 residues. CDR3 loop: CASSFGTNTGELFF. The CDR3 DNA reads TGTGCCAGCAGCTTCGGTACGAACACCGGGGAGCTGTTTTTT.

This chain uses TRBV7-2 with TRBJ2-7; TRBD2 aligns across 7 bases. This CDR3 comprises 17 residues. Per germline, CDR1 SGHTA and CDR2 FQGNSA. V lost 2 bases to trimming and J lost 5 bases; unmatched junction nucleotides: 15. The chain's CDR3 is CASSLRSVASGLNEQYF. DNA of the CDR3: TGTGCCAGCAGCTTACGGTCTGTGGCTAGCGGTCTAAACGAGCAGTACTTC.

The rearrangement uses TRBV15 and TRBJ2-3; 8 bases agree with TRBD1. V was clipped by 5 bases and J by 0 bases; unmatched bases: 4. CDR1 is LNHNV and CDR2 is YYDKDF in the germline V gene (reference sequence). This CDR3 is 15 amino acids long. The CDR3 here is CATSYRDRSTDTQYF. CDR3 coding DNA: TGTGCCACCAGCTACCGGGACAGGAGCACAGATACGCAGTATTTT.

This chain's CDR3 is CASSAAGTGSGNEQFF. The CDR3 bases are TGCGCCAGCAGCGCCGCCGGGACAGGGTCTGGGAATGAGCAGTTCTTC. V gene TRBV5-1 combines with J gene TRBJ2-1; 9 bases align to TRBD1. The CDR3 consists of 16 residues. V lost 4 bases and J lost 7; bases outside the gene matches: 12. Germline V gene lookup returns CDR1 SGHRS and CDR2 YFSETQ.

This clone was seen a single time. This chain links TRBV2 with TRBJ1-5; D perhaps matches TRBD1 (6 bases). This CDR3 is built from 15 residues. V lost 8 bases and J lost 0, with 14 bases in between. Germline V CDR1 and CDR2: SNHLY, FYNNEI. The CDR3 nucleotides read TGTGCCAGCGCCAAACGGACAGTTAGCAATCAGCCCCAGCATTTT. Its translation is CASAKRTVSNQPQHF. The variable domain in full, with the rest retrieved from reference TRBV2 and TRBJ1-5, is EPEVTQTPSHQVTQMGQEVILRCVPISNHLYFYWYRQILGQKVEFLVSFYNNEISEKSEIFDDQFSVERPDGSNFTLKIRSTKLEDSAMYFCASAKRTVSNQPQHFGDGTRLSIL.

The gene calls are TRBV3-1 (or the pseudogene TRBV3-2) and TRBJ2-7; weak D call: TRBD2 (5 bases). Germline V gives CDR1 LGHDT, CDR2 YNNKEL (reference sequence). This CDR3 is 14 amino acids long. Deletions cut 1 base from V and 2 bases from J, with 9 bases between. This chain's CDR3 is CASSQGLTPYEQYF. DNA for the CDR3: TGTGCCAGCAGCCAAGGACTAACCCCCTACGAGCAGTACTTC.

The rearrangement links TRBV16 to TRBJ1-1; TRBD1 is a possible D gene (6 bases). CDR1 is KGHSY, CDR2 FQNENV, per germline. V shed 4 bases and J shed 4 bases, with 13 bases lying between them. The CDR3 sequence is 14 residues long. Here the CDR3 DNA reads TGTGCCAGCAGCCGAGAGGGGGGAGGCACTGAAGCTTTCTTT. Translating it yields CASSREGGGTEAFF. Full variable domain (outside the CDR3, taken from reference TRBV16 and TRBJ1-1): GEEVAQTPKHLVRGEGQKAKLYCAPIKGHSYVFWYQQVLKNEFKFLISFQNENVFDETGMPKERFSAKCLPNSPCSLEIQATKLEDSAVYFCASSREGGGTEAFFGQGTRLTVV.

In its sample, this clone was seen once. This rearrangement joins TRBV5-1 to TRBJ1-4; D is ambiguous. Looked up from germline, CDR1 is SGHRS and CDR2 is YFSETQ. The V end lost 0 bases, the J end lost 3 bases, and 9 bases lay between the germline ends. This CDR3 has 15 residues. The CDR3 region is CASSLAGPANEKLFF. DNA of the CDR3: TGCGCCAGCAGCTTGGCCGGGCCGGCTAATGAAAAACTGTTTTTT. Complete variable domain (other parts from reference TRBV5-1 and TRBJ1-4): KAGVTQTPRYLIKTRGQQVTLSCSPISGHRSVSWYQQTPGQGLQFLFEYFSETQRNKGNFPGRFSGRQFSNSRSEMNVSTLELGDSALYLCASSLAGPANEKLFFGSGTQLSVL.

The CDR3 spells CASTPYAGGNQPQHF. The CDR3 DNA reads TGTGCCAGCACCCCTTACGCTGGGGGCAATCAGCCCCAGCATTTT. The V gene is TRBV6-5, the J gene TRBJ1-5; D is unresolved. CDR3 size: 15 residues. The germline gives CDR1 MNHEY, CDR2 SVGAGI. V lost 7 bases, J lost 2 bases, and 15 bases lay in between.

J is TRBJ2-2 and V is TRBV5-1; D is undetermined. Germline V gene lookup returns CDR1 SGHRS and CDR2 YFSETQ. Trimming cost V 1 base and J 5 bases, with 3 bases left between them. The CDR3 has 12 amino acids. The CDR3 sequence: CASSLWTGELFF. The CDR3 coding sequence is TGCGCCAGCAGCTTGTGGACCGGGGAGCTGTTTTTT. Supplemented by reference TRBV5-1 and TRBJ2-2, the full variable domain reads KAGVTQTPRYLIKTRGQQVTLSCSPISGHRSVSWYQQTPGQGLQFLFEYFSETQRNKGNFPGRFSGRQFSNSRSEMNVSTLELGDSALYLCASSLWTGELFFGEGSRLTVL.

The J gene is TRBJ1-6, the V gene TRBV19, with a tentative D call TRBD1 (6 bases). The CDR3 length is 13 residues. CDR1 and CDR2 from the germline V gene are LNHDA and SQIVND (reference sequence). Trimming stripped 5 bases from V and 7 bases from J, with 9 bases between. CDR3 DNA: TGTGCCAGTAGTCCAACAGGGAATTCACCCCTCCACTTT. This codes for CASSPTGNSPLHF.

The chain carries TRBV28 and TRBJ2-4, with D unclear. V was shortened by 10 bases and J by 11 bases, with 21 bases between the two germline ends. This CDR3 contains 13 residues. Germline CDR1 MDHEN, CDR2 SYDVKM. The CDR3 reads CATSNSPPIVQYF. The DNA for the CDR3 is TGTGCCACCTCGAACAGTCCGCCGATCGTTCAGTACTTC.

This clone has just one count. The genes are TRBV12-3 or TRBV12-4 and TRBJ1-1; no clear D. This CDR3 is built from 13 residues. V lost 5 bases to trimming and J lost 3 bases, with 10 bases between them. Here the CDR3 reads CASSSTIYTEAFF. In nucleotides, the CDR3 is TGTGCCAGCAGTAGCACGATCTACACTGAAGCTTTCTTT.

In DNA form, the CDR3 reads TGCGCCAGAGGGACTAGCGGGAGGGCCTTGGGAGATACGCAGTATTTT. Its translation is CARGTSGRALGDTQYF. This sequence joins TRBV10-1 and TRBJ2-3; 16 bases align to TRBD2. The CDR3 covers 16 residues. V gave up 9 bases and J gave up 5 bases; unmatched junction bases: 8. Germline V gene data show CDR1 as WNHNN and CDR2 as SYGVQD (reference sequence).